Presented here are 29 T cell receptor beta chains from one specimen sequenced in a study of blood T cell repertoires in COVID-19. Measured with immunoSEQ multiplex PCR; TCRdb has only the in-frame clones, and not every one. The sample holds some 270,000 clones, roughly nine tenths seen once. Input material: peripheral blood. Receptors were obtained from a middle-aged woman who had recovered from COVID-19.

This chain uses TRBV10-3 with TRBJ1-1; the match to TRBD1 covers 8 bases. Trimming at V came to 10 bases and at J to 2 bases, leaving 6 bases not matched to a gene. Per the germline V gene, CDR1 is ENHRY and CDR2 is SYGVKD. The length of the CDR3 is 13 residues. The DNA for the CDR3 is TGTGCCACCCAGACAGGGGCTAACACTGAAGCTTTCTTT. It translates to CATQTGANTEAFF.

The chain carries TRBV29-1 and TRBJ1-4; 7 nucleotides line up with TRBD1. With V trimmed by 7 bases and J by 6 bases, 8 bases remained unmatched. This CDR3 has 13 residues. The germline V gene encodes CDR1 SQVTM and CDR2 ANQGSEA. DNA for the CDR3: TGCAGCGCCCTGACAGGGTCGGATGAAAAACTGTTTTTT. It yields the protein CSALTGSDEKLFF.

This clone was found once. Mismatch with germline at one junction end may stem from a read error. The chain employs TRBV18 and TRBJ2-2; tentatively, D is TRBD2 (5 bases). The CDR3 sequence is 15 residues long. Germline CDR1 KGHSH, CDR2 LQKENI. In nucleotides, the CDR3 is TGTGCCAGCACACCCCCCGGGGTAACTTCCGGGGAGCTGTTTTTT. It is translated as CASTPPGVTSGELFF.

The chain has TRBV19 and TRBJ1-1; 9 nucleotides agree with TRBD1. CDR1 and CDR2 (germline): LNHDA, SQIVND (reference sequence). The CDR3 contains 15 residues. J was trimmed by 3 bases and V by 5 bases; bases with no gene match: 7. CDR3 DNA: TGTGCCAGTAGTTCGCGACAGGGGGAACACACTGAAGCTTTCTTT. This sequence encodes CASSSRQGEHTEAFF.

V gene TRBV14 combines with J gene TRBJ2-3; TRBD2 matches at 14 bases. CDR1 SGHDN and CDR2 FVKESK come from the germline V gene. The CDR3 has 16 amino acids. Trimming at V came to 4 bases and at J to 3 bases, leaving 3 bases not matched to a gene. This CDR3 reads CASSLGLAGETDTQYF. As DNA, the CDR3 is TGTGCCAGCAGCCTGGGACTAGCGGGGGAAACAGATACGCAGTATTTT.

This clone was recorded only once. The chain recombines TRBV27 with TRBJ2-3; 13 positions match TRBD2. This CDR3 region has 18 residues. J was trimmed by 2 bases and V by 7 bases; bases with no gene match: 12. CDR1 MNHEY and CDR2 SMNVEV come from the germline V gene (reference sequence). CDR3 in amino acids: CASTPRTSGRGITDTQYF. CDR3 nucleotide sequence: TGTGCCAGCACCCCAAGGACTAGCGGGAGAGGGATCACAGATACGCAGTATTTT.

The chain employs TRBV4-3 and TRBJ2-3; tentatively, D is TRBD1 (6 bases). Germline V CDR1 and CDR2: LGHNA, YSLEER. The CDR3 is 19 amino acids. V lost 2 bases, J lost 6 bases, and 27 bases lay in between. CDR3 DNA sequence: TGCGCCAGCAGCCAACAAAACTACGGAAGGTTTACAGGGCTGGATACGCAGTATTTT. Encoded protein: CASSQQNYGRFTGLDTQYF.

The chain recombines TRBV7-9 with TRBJ2-5, with D maybe TRBD1 (6 bases). CDR3 size: 14 residues. V gave up 4 bases and J gave up 2 bases, with 11 bases separating them. The germline CDR1 and CDR2 sequences are SEHNR and FQNEAQ (reference sequence). The CDR3 loop is CASSSGTYQETQYF. The CDR3 nucleotides read TGTGCCAGCAGCTCAGGGACATATCAAGAGACCCAGTACTTC. The whole variable domain, filled in from reference TRBV7-9 and TRBJ2-5, reads DTGVSQNPRHKITKRGQNVTFRCDPISEHNRLYWYRQTLGQGPEFLTYFQNEAQLEKSRLLSDRFSAERPKGSFSTLEIQRTEQGDSAMYLCASSSGTYQETQYFGPGTRLLVL.

This sequence joins TRBV2 and TRBJ2-5; TRBD2 agrees at 13 bases. The trim removed 6 bases at V and 4 bases at J, leaving 5 bases unmatched. This CDR3 has 15 residues. The germline V gene has CDR1 SNHLY and CDR2 FYNNEI. The CDR3 loop reads CASRRTSGSGETQYF. The CDR3 region has the DNA TGTGCCAGCAGGCGGACTAGCGGGAGTGGAGAGACCCAGTACTTC.

This chain joins TRBV19 and TRBJ1-1; D is unresolved. Trimming cost V 5 bases and J 2 bases, with 9 bases left between them. Germline assignment: CDR1 LNHDA and CDR2 SQIVND (reference sequence). This CDR3 has 13 amino acids. The DNA for the CDR3 is TGTGCCAGTAGTTCCCAAAAAAACACTGAAGCTTTCTTT. Amino acids: CASSSQKNTEAFF.

This clone appeared once. This chain links TRBV19 with TRBJ1-4; D not certain. The CDR3 extends over 17 amino acids. From germline, CDR1 is LNHDA and CDR2 SQIVND (reference sequence). Trimming stripped 3 bases from V and 0 bases from J, with 14 bases between. CDR3 loop: CASSMWLGRATNEKLFF. CDR3 bases: TGTGCCAGTAGTATGTGGCTAGGCCGAGCAACTAATGAAAAACTGTTTTTT.

The rearrangement uses TRBV7-8 and TRBJ2-7, with 12 bases lining up with TRBD2. V lost 5 bases and J lost 4; bases outside the gene matches: 6. CDR1 and CDR2 from the germline V gene are SGHVS and FQNEAQ. The CDR3 runs to 15 residues. The CDR3 DNA reads as TGTGCCAGCAGCCTCCAAGGGACTAGCGGGTACGAGCAGTACGTC. Amino acid sequence: CASSLQGTSGYEQYV.

The chain has TRBV24-1 and TRBJ2-7; D may be TRBD2 (6 bases). Germline V gives CDR1 KGHDR, CDR2 SFDVKD. Trimming removed 5 bases from V and 9 bases from J, with 19 bases in between. CDR3 length equals 14 residues. For the CDR3, the DNA is TGTGCCACCAGTGGACATTTATCCTACGGGGGGCAGTACTTC. This gives the protein CATSGHLSYGGQYF.

The chain couples TRBV7-2 to TRBJ1-2; no clear D. This CDR3 has 11 amino acids. Germline CDR1 is SGHTA and CDR2 is FQGNSA. V gave up 7 bases and J gave up 2 bases, with 5 bases separating them. CDR3 amino acids: CASMANYGYTF. The CDR3 nucleotides read TGTGCCAGCATGGCAAACTATGGCTACACCTTC.

V and J are TRBV3-1 (or the pseudogene TRBV3-2) and TRBJ2-2, with D maybe TRBD1 (5 bases). The CDR3 has 13 amino acids. The V end lost 7 bases, the J end lost 4 bases, and 10 bases lay between the germline ends. Germline assignment: CDR1 LGHDT and CDR2 YNNKEL (reference sequence). The CDR3 is CASKGVSTGELFF. Here the CDR3 DNA reads TGTGCCAGCAAAGGGGTATCCACCGGGGAGCTGTTTTTT.

The chain employs TRBV29-1 and TRBJ1-1, with 9 bases identical to TRBD1. Germline assignment: CDR1 SQVTM and CDR2 ANQGSEA. The CDR3 has 16 amino acids. The junction had 13 bases not matched to a gene; V was cut back by 5 bases and J by 3 bases. The DNA of the CDR3 is TGCAGCGTTATTAAACAGGGGGCGGGGATGGACACTGAAGCTTTCTTT. This codes for CSVIKQGAGMDTEAFF.

The V and J genes are TRBV7-9 and TRBJ1-1; 11 bases fit TRBD1. CDR1 is SEHNR and CDR2 is FQNEAQ in the germline V gene (reference sequence). V trimming: 3 bases; J trimming: 5 bases; junction bases outside the gene matches: 2. The CDR3 extends over 14 amino acids. The CDR3 spells CASSFGTGGTEAFF. The CDR3 DNA is TGTGCCAGCAGCTTCGGGACAGGGGGGACTGAAGCTTTCTTT.

The chain is built from TRBV2 and TRBJ2-7, with TRBD1 matching 8 bases. The CDR3 consists of 14 residues. The germline gives CDR1 SNHLY, CDR2 FYNNEI. V shed 8 bases and J 1 base; nucleotides not matched to a gene: 7. The CDR3 is CASRRTGLSYEQYF. The CDR3 DNA is TGTGCCAGCCGAAGGACAGGGTTATCCTACGAGCAGTACTTC.

J is TRBJ1-3 and V is TRBV7-9; 7 bases are shared with TRBD1. V shed 5 bases, J shed 3 bases, and the junction held 10 bases outside the gene matches. CDR3 length: 16 residues. Germline V lookup: CDR1 SEHNR, CDR2 FQNEAQ (reference sequence). The CDR3 DNA follows: TGTGCCAGCAGCGCGGGACAGTTGCTTTATGGAAACACCATATATTTT. It codes for CASSAGQLLYGNTIYF.

The chain couples TRBV10-3 to TRBJ2-5; 9 bases align to TRBD1. CDR1 and CDR2 from the germline V gene are ENHRY and SYGVKD. This CDR3 contains 13 residues. Trimming took 7 bases from V and 5 from J; bases not matched to a gene: 5. The CDR3 nucleotides are TGTGCCATCAAGGGACAGGGTGGCGAGACCCAGTACTTC. It yields the protein CAIKGQGGETQYF.

The V and J genes are TRBV5-1 and TRBJ1-2; tentative D call: TRBD1 (6 bases). The V end was cut by 0 bases, the J end by 3 bases, with 12 bases between. The germline CDR1 and CDR2 sequences are SGHRS and YFSETQ. CDR3 length equals 15 residues. CDR3 in amino acids: CASSLEGDTDYGYTF. The CDR3 coding sequence is TGCGCCAGCAGCTTGGAGGGGGACACAGACTATGGCTACACCTTC. Looking up the rest from reference TRBV5-1 and TRBJ1-2 gives the full variable domain: KAGVTQTPRYLIKTRGQQVTLSCSPISGHRSVSWYQQTPGQGLQFLFEYFSETQRNKGNFPGRFSGRQFSNSRSEMNVSTLELGDSALYLCASSLEGDTDYGYTFGSGTRLTVV.

The rearrangement uses TRBV6-5 and TRBJ2-7, with 11 bases fitting TRBD2. The germline V gene has CDR1 MNHEY and CDR2 SVGAGI. The J segment lost 0 bases and the V segment lost 4 bases, leaving 2 bases of the junction unmatched. The CDR3 covers 15 residues. The CDR3 loop is CASSFLAGGSYEQYF. CDR3 nucleotide sequence: TGTGCCAGCAGTTTTCTAGCGGGGGGCTCCTACGAGCAGTACTTC.

The V gene is TRBV5-1, the J gene TRBJ2-7, with TRBD2 identical over 7 bases. V shed 1 base and J 2 bases; nucleotides not matched to a gene: 6. Germline CDR1 is SGHRS and CDR2 is YFSETQ. This CDR3 has 15 amino acids. The DNA of the CDR3 is TGCGCCAGCAGCTTGATCTCGGGGGGAACCTACGAGCAGTACTTC. Its translation is CASSLISGGTYEQYF.

This chain uses TRBV21-1 with TRBJ2-7; the table's TRBD2 call for D was not verified on the DNA. TRBV21-1 is designated a pseudogene. There are 12 residues in the CDR3. The CDR3 coding sequence is TGTGCCAGCAGCAAAGCGCAAGAGGATCAGTACGTC. It encodes CASSKAQEDQYV.

This clone was detected only once. V usage is TRBV10-3 and J usage is TRBJ2-5; no clear D. Trimming removed 4 bases from V and 2 bases from J, with 8 bases in between. Germline V gene lookup returns CDR1 ENHRY and CDR2 SYGVKD. The CDR3 has 13 residues. The CDR3 reads CAISGRQQETQYF. CDR3 DNA sequence: TGTGCCATCAGTGGGCGGCAGCAAGAGACCCAGTACTTC.

The genes are TRBV6-2 or TRBV6-3 and TRBJ2-4; D unclear. V shed 6 bases and J shed 0 bases, with 12 bases lying between them. Germline V lookup: CDR1 MNHEY, CDR2 SVGEGT. CDR3 length equals 15 residues. This CDR3 reads CASSPTRLAKNIQYF. The CDR3 DNA follows: TGTGCCAGCAGCCCGACTCGTTTAGCCAAAAACATTCAGTACTTC.

The chain couples TRBV6-5 to TRBJ1-3, with D hard to call. Germline CDR1 MNHEY, CDR2 SVGAGI. V lost 6 bases, J lost 4 bases, and 7 bases lay in between. The CDR3 spans 12 residues. The DNA for the CDR3 is TGTGCCAGCAGAACGACAGGAAACACCATATATTTT. Its protein is CASRTTGNTIYF.

The rearrangement links TRBV10-1 to TRBJ2-3, with TRBD2 matching 12 bases. This CDR3 spans 16 amino acids. The ends lost 6 bases at V and 5 bases at J; junction bases unmatched: 9. Germline V gene data show CDR1 as WNHNN and CDR2 as SYGVQD (reference sequence). The CDR3 loop reads CASSEEMGLAGDTQYF. Written as DNA, the CDR3 is TGCGCCAGCAGCGAAGAGATGGGACTAGCGGGAGATACGCAGTATTTT.

This clone was detected a few times. This rearrangement joins TRBV5-1 to TRBJ1-1, with D tentatively TRBD1 (6 bases). V shed 0 bases and J shed 4 bases, with 10 bases lying between them. The germline gives CDR1 SGHRS, CDR2 YFSETQ. The CDR3 has 14 residues. The CDR3 DNA sequence: TGCGCCAGCAGCTTGGACAGGGCGGGCACTGAAGCTTTCTTT. Its protein is CASSLDRAGTEAFF.